This T cell receptor (beta chain) was obtained from a study of cytomegalovirus exposure and HLA in healthy donors. Overall study context: Early released data had about 80 million unique TCRs, all coming from HLA-typed donors.

Regarding this clone: Its antigen is not known.

It was with 60 Vbeta and 13 Jbeta primers that the PCR ran. The repertoire was sequenced with immunoSEQ multiplex PCR; TCRdb's copy has only in-frame clones and lacks some. This sample has about 170,000 clones; approximately 86% occur once, and the top ten carry around 1.5%. Study results and limitations: Later on, an analysis showed TCR association rates differing by HLA locus, with DRB1 the most and HLA-C the fewest. Most likely, a cluster of highly shared sequence variants arose as a sequencing artifact.

The origin of this receptor is a male donor in good health and CMV-seronegative. The sequenced sample was PBMCs.

The CDR3 DNA follows: TGTGCCAGCATCCGGGACAGGGGGACAGATACGCAGTATTTT. Its translation is CASIRDRGTDTQYF. This rearrangement joins TRBV6-1 to TRBJ2-3, with 11 bases aligning to TRBD1. Germline-derived CDR1 and CDR2 are MNHNS and SASEGT. This CDR3 region has 14 residues. Trimming removed 7 bases from V and 3 bases from J; junction bases left unmatched: 3.